These 20 T cell receptor beta chains were sequenced from one sample in a study of blood T cell repertoires in COVID-19. Profiled with immunoSEQ multiplex PCR; TCRdb holds only in-frame clones, not every one. In the table there are 25,000 to 35,000 clones, 85% to 90% of which are singletons. Sequences were obtained from peripheral blood. All receptors derive from a man older than 75 with acute or convalescent COVID-19.

This sequence joins TRBV2 and TRBJ2-7; 8 bases are a match to TRBD1. The CDR3 spans 13 residues. The V segment lost 7 bases and the J segment 3 bases; nucleotides outside the gene matches: 5. Looked up from germline, CDR1 is SNHLY and CDR2 is FYNNEI. The CDR3 sequence is CASKRDRGYEQYF. The DNA for the CDR3 is TGTGCCAGCAAGCGTGACAGGGGCTACGAGCAGTACTTC.

V gene TRBV15 combines with J gene TRBJ2-2, with D possibly matching TRBD1 (5 bases). V shed 0 bases and J shed 1 base, with 9 bases lying between them. CDR3 length: 16 residues. From germline, CDR1 is LNHNV and CDR2 YYDKDF (reference sequence). The CDR3 sequence: CATSREVQGNTGELFF. As DNA, the CDR3 is TGTGCCACCAGCAGAGAAGTCCAGGGGAACACCGGGGAGCTGTTTTTT.

This rearrangement joins TRBV25-1 to TRBJ2-7; the D gene is possibly TRBD1 (6 bases). V lost 3 bases and J lost 1, with 16 bases in between. CDR1 and CDR2 from the germline V gene are MGHDK and SYGVNS. CDR3 size: 16 residues. The DNA for the CDR3 is TGTGCCAGCAGTGATACAGGGAGCCCCTGGTCCTACGAGCAGTACTTC. It specifies CASSDTGSPWSYEQYF.

V usage is TRBV7-9 and J usage is TRBJ2-5; 9 bases fit TRBD1. CDR1 is SEHNR, CDR2 FQNEAQ, per germline (reference sequence). The trim removed 5 bases at V and 2 bases at J, leaving 6 bases unmatched. The CDR3 loop spans 15 amino acids. CDR3 region: CASSLGDREQETQYF. CDR3 nucleotides: TGTGCCAGCAGCCTGGGGGACAGGGAGCAAGAGACCCAGTACTTC.

The rearrangement uses TRBV6-5 and TRBJ1-4, with TRBD1 as a possible D gene (6 bases). The germline V and J ends were trimmed by 4 bases and 5 bases, with 14 bases remaining between them. The germline gives CDR1 MNHEY, CDR2 SVGAGI. The CDR3 contains 15 residues. CDR3 residues: CASSLSTGQNEKLFF. The CDR3 nucleotides are TGTGCCAGCAGTTTATCGACAGGTCAGAATGAAAAACTGTTTTTT.

The chain uses TRBV28 and TRBJ1-4; TRBD1 is a possible D gene (6 bases). The CDR3 consists of 14 residues. The V end was cut by 6 bases, the J end by 7 bases, with 15 bases between. Germline V gives CDR1 MDHEN, CDR2 SYDVKM. Here the CDR3 reads CASSLGGRGEKLFF. The CDR3 DNA reads TGTGCCAGCAGCCTGGGGGGGCGCGGTGAAAAACTGTTTTTT.

Points on this clone: Other nucleotide sequences in the sample specify the same CDR3. The rearrangement joins TRBV12-3 or TRBV12-4 to TRBJ1-5; D unclear. V was clipped by 3 bases and J by 5 bases, with 8 bases between them. The CDR3 is 13 amino acids. The CDR3 nucleotides read TGTGCCAGCAGTTTGACCCGGGATCAGCCCCAGCATTTT. This encodes CASSLTRDQPQHF.

In its sample, this clone was seen once. CDR3 region: CASRGHRQGKFYEQYF. The CDR3 DNA follows: TGTGCCAGCAGGGGGCACCGACAGGGTAAATTTTACGAGCAGTACTTC. The chain carries TRBV28 and TRBJ2-7; 7 nucleotides align to TRBD1. This CDR3 spans 16 amino acids. Germline CDR1 and CDR2: MDHEN and SYDVKM. J gave up 4 bases and V 6 bases, and 15 bases lay outside the gene matches.

The chain couples TRBV3-1 (or the pseudogene TRBV3-2) to TRBJ2-5; D is ambiguous. V lost 0 bases to trimming and J lost 9 bases, with 17 bases between them. CDR1 and CDR2 from the germline V gene are LGHDT and YNNKEL (reference sequence). The CDR3 has 15 amino acids. This chain's CDR3 is CASSQDLTRSEAQYF. CDR3 bases: TGTGCCAGCAGCCAAGATCTAACCCGTAGTGAGGCCCAGTACTTC.

The chain is built from TRBV7-2 and TRBJ1-3; D unclear. V was shortened by 5 bases and J by 2 bases, with 10 bases between the two germline ends. This CDR3 comprises 14 residues. Germline-derived CDR1 and CDR2 are SGHTA and FQGNSA. The DNA of the CDR3 is TGTGCCAGCAGCCTACAGTCCGCTGGAAACACCATATATTTT. Its protein is CASSLQSAGNTIYF.

V is TRBV6-5 and J is TRBJ1-5, with 9 bases lining up with TRBD1. The CDR3 sequence is 15 residues long. Looked up from germline, CDR1 is MNHEY and CDR2 is SVGAGI. After removal of 4 bases from V and 7 bases from J, the junction contained 8 bases not matched to a gene. The CDR3, as DNA: TGTGCCAGCAGTTCAACAGGGGGCGCGAGGCAGCCCCAGCATTTT. It translates to CASSSTGGARQPQHF.

The CDR3 here is CSASSSGGGGPLHF. The CDR3 DNA is TGCAGTGCTAGTAGCAGCGGGGGCGGGGGGCCCCTCCACTTT. This chain joins TRBV20-1 and TRBJ1-6, with a tentative D call TRBD1 (6 bases). Germline loops: CDR1 DFQATT, CDR2 SNEGSKA (reference sequence). Trimming took off 3 bases at V and 13 bases at J, with 19 bases between the two ends. CDR3 length: 14 residues.

The gene calls are TRBV11-3 and TRBJ2-7; 9 nucleotides align to TRBD1. CDR1 is SGHNT and CDR2 is YENEEA in the germline V gene. The CDR3 is 15 amino acids. The trim removed 5 bases at V and 2 bases at J, leaving 7 bases unmatched. CDR3 loop: CASSVAGTGTYEQYF. Written as DNA, the CDR3 is TGTGCCAGCAGCGTCGCCGGGACAGGGACCTACGAGCAGTACTTC.

The V call is TRBV5-6, the J call TRBJ1-2; D is undetermined. CDR1 is SGHDT and CDR2 is YYEEEE in the germline V gene. The CDR3 spans 16 residues. The ends were cut back, 1 base at V and 6 bases at J, with 19 bases in the middle. CDR3 nucleotide sequence: TGTGCCAGCAGCTTGAGGACGGGCCAAGGGAGGCATGGCTACACCTTC. It yields the protein CASSLRTGQGRHGYTF.

The chain couples TRBV12-3 or TRBV12-4 to TRBJ2-3; D possibly corresponds to TRBD2 (5 bases). The CDR3 extends over 11 amino acids. The ends were cut back, 8 bases at V and 6 bases at J, with 9 bases in the middle. CDR3 loop: CASRRSDTQYF. CDR3 in DNA: TGTGCCAGCCGGAGGTCGGATACGCAGTATTTT.

The chain is built from TRBV5-6 and TRBJ1-1; 7 bases fit TRBD1. This CDR3 is built from 15 residues. With V trimmed by 1 base and J by 1 base, 4 bases remained unmatched. Germline CDR1 is SGHDT and CDR2 is YYEEEE. The CDR3 nucleotides read TGTGCCAGCAGCTTGTTCGACAGGGAGAACACTGAAGCTTTCTTT. This encodes CASSLFDRENTEAFF.

In its sample, this clone was seen once. The V and J genes are TRBV3-1 (or the pseudogene TRBV3-2) and TRBJ2-3; 12 nucleotides line up with TRBD2. From germline, CDR1 is LGHDT and CDR2 YNNKEL (reference sequence). This CDR3 has 20 amino acids. Unmatched junction bases numbered 16, after V lost 4 bases and J lost 2 bases. CDR3 loop: CASSRKAGLAGGDYTDTQYF. The CDR3 DNA reads as TGTGCCAGCAGCCGAAAAGCGGGCCTAGCGGGGGGGGATTACACAGATACGCAGTATTTT.

This clone showed up just once. The chain couples TRBV20-1 to TRBJ1-1; D ambiguous. Deletions cut 3 bases from V and 6 bases from J, with 11 bases between. The CDR3 has 12 amino acids. Germline CDR1 is DFQATT and CDR2 is SNEGSKA (reference sequence). The CDR3 DNA reads TGCAGTGCTAGTCTATTGAATCCTGAAGCTTTCTTT. Protein: CSASLLNPEAFF.

The CDR3 sequence is CASSPRLGSPLHF. CDR3 coding DNA: TGTGCCAGCAGTCCACGACTTGGTTCACCCCTCCACTTT. The chain links TRBV27 to TRBJ1-6; D not resolved. CDR3 length equals 13 residues. Trimming pared 5 bases from V and 9 bases from J, leaving 11 bases between. From germline, CDR1 is MNHEY and CDR2 SMNVEV (reference sequence).

The chain has TRBV7-2 and TRBJ2-7, with D possibly TRBD1 on 6 matching bases. The CDR3 is made up of 14 amino acids. Per germline, CDR1 SGHTA and CDR2 FQGNSA. The germline V and J ends were trimmed by 6 bases and 0 bases, with 12 bases remaining between them. CDR3 in DNA: TGTGCCAGCAGGGACAGCTTGGGCTCCTACGAGCAGTACTTC. Its translation: CASRDSLGSYEQYF.